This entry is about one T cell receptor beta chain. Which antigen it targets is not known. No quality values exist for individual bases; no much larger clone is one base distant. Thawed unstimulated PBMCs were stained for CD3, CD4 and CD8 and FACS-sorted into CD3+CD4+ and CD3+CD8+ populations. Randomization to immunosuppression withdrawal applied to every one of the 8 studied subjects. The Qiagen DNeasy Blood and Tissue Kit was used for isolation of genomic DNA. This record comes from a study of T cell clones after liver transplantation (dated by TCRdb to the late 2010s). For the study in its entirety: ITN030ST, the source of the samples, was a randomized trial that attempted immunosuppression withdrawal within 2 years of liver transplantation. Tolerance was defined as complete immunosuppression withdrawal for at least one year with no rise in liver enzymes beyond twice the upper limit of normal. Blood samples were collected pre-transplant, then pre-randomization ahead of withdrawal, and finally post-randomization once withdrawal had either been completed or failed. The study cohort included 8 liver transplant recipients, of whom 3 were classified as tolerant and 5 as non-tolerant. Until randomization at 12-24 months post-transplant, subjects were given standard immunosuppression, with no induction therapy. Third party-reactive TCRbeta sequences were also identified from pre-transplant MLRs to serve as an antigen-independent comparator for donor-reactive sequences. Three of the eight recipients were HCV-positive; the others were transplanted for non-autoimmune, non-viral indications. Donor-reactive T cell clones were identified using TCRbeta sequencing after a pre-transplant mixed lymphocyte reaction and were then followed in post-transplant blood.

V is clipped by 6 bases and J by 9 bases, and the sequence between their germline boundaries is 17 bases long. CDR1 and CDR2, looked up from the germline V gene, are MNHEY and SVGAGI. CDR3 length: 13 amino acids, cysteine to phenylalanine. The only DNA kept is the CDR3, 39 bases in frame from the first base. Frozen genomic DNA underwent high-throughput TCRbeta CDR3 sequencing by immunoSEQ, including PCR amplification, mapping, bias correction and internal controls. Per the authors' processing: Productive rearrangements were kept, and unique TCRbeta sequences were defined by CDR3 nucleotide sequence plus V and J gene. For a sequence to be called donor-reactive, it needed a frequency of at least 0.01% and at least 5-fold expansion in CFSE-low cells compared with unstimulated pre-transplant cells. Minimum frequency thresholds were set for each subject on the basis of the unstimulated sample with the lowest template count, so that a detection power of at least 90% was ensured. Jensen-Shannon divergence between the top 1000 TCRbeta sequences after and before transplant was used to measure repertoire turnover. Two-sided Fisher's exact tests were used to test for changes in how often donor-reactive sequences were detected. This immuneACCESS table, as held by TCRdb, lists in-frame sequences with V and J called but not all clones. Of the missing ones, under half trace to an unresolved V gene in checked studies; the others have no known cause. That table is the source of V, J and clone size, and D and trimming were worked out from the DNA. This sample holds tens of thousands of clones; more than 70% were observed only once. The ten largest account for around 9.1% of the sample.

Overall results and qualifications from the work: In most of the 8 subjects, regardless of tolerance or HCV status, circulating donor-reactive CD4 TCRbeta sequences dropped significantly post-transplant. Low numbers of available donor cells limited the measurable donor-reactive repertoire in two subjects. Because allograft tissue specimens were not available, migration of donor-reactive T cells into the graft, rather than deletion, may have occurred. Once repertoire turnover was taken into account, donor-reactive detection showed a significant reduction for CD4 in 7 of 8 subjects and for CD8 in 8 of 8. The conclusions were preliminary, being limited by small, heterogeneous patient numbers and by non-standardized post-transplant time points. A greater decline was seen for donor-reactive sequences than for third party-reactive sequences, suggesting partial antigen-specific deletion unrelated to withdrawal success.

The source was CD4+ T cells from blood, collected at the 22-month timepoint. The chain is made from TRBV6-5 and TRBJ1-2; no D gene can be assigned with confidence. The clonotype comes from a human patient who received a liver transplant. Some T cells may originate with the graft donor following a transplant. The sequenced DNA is TGTGCCAGCAGGCCCGGAGAGGAGCTGAGCTACACCTTC. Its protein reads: CASRPGEELSYTF.